The clone carrying this TCR beta chain turned up a few times. This entry belongs to a study of blood T cell repertoires in COVID-19. About the study: The cDNA or gDNA used as material had been derived from T cells, B-cell-depleted T cells, or PBMCs.

Residents of 24 US areas, aged roughly 18 to 89 years, made up the participants. Allocation to cohorts depended on clinical history reported by the participants. The germline V gene encodes CDR1 SGDLS and CDR2 YYNGEE. The CDR3 spans 15 residues. With V trimmed by 3 bases and J by 6 bases, 3 bases remained unmatched. Assay: immunoSEQ multiplex PCR; the TCRdb copy retains only in-frame clones and omits some. The data hold under 200,000 clones, with over 75% observed a single time. The sample was PBMCs or T cells enriched from blood (not recorded which). The chain combines TRBV9 with TRBJ2-1; the match to TRBD2 covers 13 bases. This TCR was recovered from a woman aged 18-30 years who had recovered from COVID-19. CDR3 DNA: TGTGCCAGCAGCGGAACTAGCGGGAGGGCCAATGAGCAGTTCTTC. This gives the protein CASSGTSGRANEQFF.